This T cell receptor (beta chain) emerged from a study of cytomegalovirus exposure and HLA in healthy donors. Overall study results and limits: It was in a later analysis that TCR association rates were seen to vary by HLA locus, highest for DRB1 and lowest for HLA-C. Likely technical artifact: a cluster of highly shared sequence variants. CMV antigen specificity of a few CMV-associated chains was confirmed in vitro.

CDR1 and CDR2 (germline): DFQATT, SNEGSKA (reference sequence). This CDR3 comprises 10 residues. Trimming stripped 5 bases from V and 8 bases from J, with 9 bases between. Regarding this clone: What it binds is unknown.

Both 60 Vbeta primers and 13 Jbeta primers went into the PCR. TCRdb keeps only in-frame clones here, not all; method: immunoSEQ multiplex PCR. The table includes about 100,000 clones, around 83% detected once. Sequenced material: PBMCs. This receptor was identified in a woman aged 18 to 35 in good health and CMV-seronegative. The V call is TRBV20-1, the J call TRBJ1-2; weak D call: TRBD1 (6 bases). The CDR3 region is CSAVDRGYTF. The CDR3 DNA reads as TGCAGTGCTGTTGACAGGGGCTACACCTTC.